The clone carrying this TCR beta chain was observed once. The antigen is unknown. The data derive from a study of T cell responses to AZD1222 COVID-19 vaccine. The CDR3 sequence is 14 residues long. Per germline, CDR1 SEHNR and CDR2 FQNEAQ (reference sequence). V gave up 7 bases and J gave up 10 bases; unmatched junction bases: 13. Whole-study results and caveats: Reports indicate that nearly half of spike-specific TCRs are directed at unmutated variant regions.

The repertoire was sequenced with immunoSEQ multiplex PCR; TCRdb's copy has only in-frame clones and lacks some. The table includes approximately 150,000 clones, about 91% detected once. The clonotype was recovered from an adult in good health. The sequencing used peripheral blood, collected on day 0 of AZD1222 vaccination. The chain combines TRBV7-9 with TRBJ2-7; 10 bases align to TRBD1. CDR3 loop: CASTPRTGGLDQYF. The CDR3 region has the DNA TGTGCCAGCACGCCAAGGACAGGGGGTCTCGACCAGTACTTC. The full variable domain, completed using reference TRBV7-9 and TRBJ2-7, is DTGVSQNPRHKITKRGQNVTFRCDPISEHNRLYWYRQTLGQGPEFLTYFQNEAQLEKSRLLSDRFSAERPKGSFSTLEIQRTEQGDSAMYLCASTPRTGGLDQYFGPGTRLTVT.